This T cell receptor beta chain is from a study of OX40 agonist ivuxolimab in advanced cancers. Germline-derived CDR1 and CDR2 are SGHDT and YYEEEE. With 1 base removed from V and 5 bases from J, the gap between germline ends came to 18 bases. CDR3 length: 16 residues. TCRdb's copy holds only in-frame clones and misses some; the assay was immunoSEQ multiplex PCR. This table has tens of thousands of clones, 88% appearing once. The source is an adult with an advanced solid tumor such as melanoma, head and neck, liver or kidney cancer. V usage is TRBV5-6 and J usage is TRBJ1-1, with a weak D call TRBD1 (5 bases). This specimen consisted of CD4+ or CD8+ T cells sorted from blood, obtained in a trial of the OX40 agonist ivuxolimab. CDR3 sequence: CASSLPSWGLGTEAFF. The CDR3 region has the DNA TGTGCCAGCAGCTTGCCCTCTTGGGGGTTGGGAACTGAAGCTTTCTTT.